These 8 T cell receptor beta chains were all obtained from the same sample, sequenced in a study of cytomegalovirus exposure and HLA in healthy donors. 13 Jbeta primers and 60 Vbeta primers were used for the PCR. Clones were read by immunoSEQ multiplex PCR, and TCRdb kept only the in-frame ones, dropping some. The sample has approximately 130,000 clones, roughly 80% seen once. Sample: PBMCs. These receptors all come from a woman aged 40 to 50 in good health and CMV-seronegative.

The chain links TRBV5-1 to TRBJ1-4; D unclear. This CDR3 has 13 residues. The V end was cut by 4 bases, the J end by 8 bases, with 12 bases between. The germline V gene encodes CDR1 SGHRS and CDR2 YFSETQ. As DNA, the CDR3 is TGCGCCAGCAGCCTCCTCGAGGAAGAAAAACTGTTTTTT. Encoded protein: CASSLLEEEKLFF.

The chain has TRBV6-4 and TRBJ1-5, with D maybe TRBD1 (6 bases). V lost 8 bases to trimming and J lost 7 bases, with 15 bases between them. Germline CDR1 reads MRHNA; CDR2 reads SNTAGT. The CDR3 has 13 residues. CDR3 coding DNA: TGTGCCAGCGGAACAGGGTTTCAACAGCCCCAGCATTTT. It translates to CASGTGFQQPQHF.

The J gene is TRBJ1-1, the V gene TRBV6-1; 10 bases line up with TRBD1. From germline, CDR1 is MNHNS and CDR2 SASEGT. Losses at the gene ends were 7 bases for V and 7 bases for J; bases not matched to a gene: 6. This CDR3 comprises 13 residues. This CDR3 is CASTATGGREAFF. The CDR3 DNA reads TGTGCCAGCACTGCGACAGGGGGCCGTGAAGCTTTCTTT.

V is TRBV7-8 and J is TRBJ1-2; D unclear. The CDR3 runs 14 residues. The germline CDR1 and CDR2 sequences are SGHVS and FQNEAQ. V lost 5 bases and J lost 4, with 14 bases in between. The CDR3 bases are TGTGCCAGCAGCCCGGGTAGCACATCCTATGGCTACACCTTC. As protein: CASSPGSTSYGYTF.

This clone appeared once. Here the CDR3 DNA reads TGTGCCAGCAGTCCCGGGACAGATTATGGCTACACCTTC. This codes for CASSPGTDYGYTF. This chain links TRBV6-6 with TRBJ1-2; TRBD1 agrees at 7 bases. The CDR3 totals 13 residues. CDR1 is MNHNY and CDR2 is SVGAGI in the germline V gene (reference sequence). V dropped 5 bases and J dropped 5; count of bases not matched to a gene: 5.

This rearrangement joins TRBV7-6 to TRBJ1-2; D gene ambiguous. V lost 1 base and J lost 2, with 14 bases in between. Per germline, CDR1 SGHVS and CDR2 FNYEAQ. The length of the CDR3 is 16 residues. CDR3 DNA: TGTGCCAGCAGCTTAGAACCCCCTGGAGGAAACTATGGCTACACCTTC. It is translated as CASSLEPPGGNYGYTF.

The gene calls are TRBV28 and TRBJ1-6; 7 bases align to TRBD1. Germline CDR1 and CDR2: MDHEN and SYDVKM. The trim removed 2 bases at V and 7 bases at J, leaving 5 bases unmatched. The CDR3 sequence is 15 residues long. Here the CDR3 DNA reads TGTGCCAGCAGTTTAGCGCAGGGGGACAATTCACCCCTCCACTTT. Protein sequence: CASSLAQGDNSPLHF.

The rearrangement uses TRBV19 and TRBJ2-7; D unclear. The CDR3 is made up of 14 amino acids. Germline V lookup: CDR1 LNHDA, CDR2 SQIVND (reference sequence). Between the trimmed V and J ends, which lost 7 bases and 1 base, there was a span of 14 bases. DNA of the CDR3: TGTGCCAGTACCCCCGGGTATCGGTCCTACGAGCAGTACTTC. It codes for CASTPGYRSYEQYF.